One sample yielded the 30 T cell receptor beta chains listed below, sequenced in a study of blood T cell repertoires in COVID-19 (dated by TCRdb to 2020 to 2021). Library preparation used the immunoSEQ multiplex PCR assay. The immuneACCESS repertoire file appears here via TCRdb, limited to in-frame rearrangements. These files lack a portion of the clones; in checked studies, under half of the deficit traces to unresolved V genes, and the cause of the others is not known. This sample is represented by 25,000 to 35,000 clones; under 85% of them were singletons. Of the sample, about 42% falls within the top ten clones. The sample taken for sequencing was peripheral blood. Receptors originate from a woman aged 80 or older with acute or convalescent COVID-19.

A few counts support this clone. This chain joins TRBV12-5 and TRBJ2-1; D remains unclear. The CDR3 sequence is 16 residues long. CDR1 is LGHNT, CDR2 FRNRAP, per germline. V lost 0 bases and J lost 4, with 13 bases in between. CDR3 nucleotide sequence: TGTGCTAGTGGTTTGGTTCCTTCTGGAGAATACAATGAGCAGTTCTTC. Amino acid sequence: CASGLVPSGEYNEQFF.

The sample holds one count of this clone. The chain's CDR3 is CASSIRGNTEAFF. As DNA, the CDR3 is TGTGCCAGCAGCATTCGGGGAAACACTGAAGCTTTCTTT. The rearrangement links TRBV6-5 to TRBJ1-1; D remains unclear. Germline assignment: CDR1 MNHEY and CDR2 SVGAGI. CDR3 size: 13 residues. Trimming left V 6 bases short and J 2 bases short, with 10 bases between.

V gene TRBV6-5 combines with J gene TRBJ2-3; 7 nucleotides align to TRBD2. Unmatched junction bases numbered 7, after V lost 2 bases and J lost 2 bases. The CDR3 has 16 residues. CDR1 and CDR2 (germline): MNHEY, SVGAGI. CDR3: CASSYGGGRATDTQYF. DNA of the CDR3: TGTGCCAGCAGTTACGGGGGAGGGAGGGCCACAGATACGCAGTATTTT.

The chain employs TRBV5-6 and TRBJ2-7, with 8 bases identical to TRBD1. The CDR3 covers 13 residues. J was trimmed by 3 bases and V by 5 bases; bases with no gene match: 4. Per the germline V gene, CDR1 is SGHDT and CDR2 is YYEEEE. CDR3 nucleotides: TGTGCCAGCAGACTTGACAGGGGCTACGAGCAGTACTTC. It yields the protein CASRLDRGYEQYF.

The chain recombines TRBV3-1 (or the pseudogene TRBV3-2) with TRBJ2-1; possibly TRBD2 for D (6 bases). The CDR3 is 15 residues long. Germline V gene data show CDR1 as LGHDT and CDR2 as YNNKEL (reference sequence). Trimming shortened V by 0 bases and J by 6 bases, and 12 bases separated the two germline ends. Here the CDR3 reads CASSQDLARSNEQFF. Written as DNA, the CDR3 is TGTGCCAGCAGCCAAGATCTAGCGCGGTCCAATGAGCAGTTCTTC.

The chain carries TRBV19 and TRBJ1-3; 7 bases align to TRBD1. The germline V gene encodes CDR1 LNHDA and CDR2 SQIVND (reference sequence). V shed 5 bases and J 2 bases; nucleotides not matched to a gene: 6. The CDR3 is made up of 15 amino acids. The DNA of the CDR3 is TGTGCCAGTAGTTTCGGGACAGAGCCTGGAAACACCATATATTTT. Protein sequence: CASSFGTEPGNTIYF.

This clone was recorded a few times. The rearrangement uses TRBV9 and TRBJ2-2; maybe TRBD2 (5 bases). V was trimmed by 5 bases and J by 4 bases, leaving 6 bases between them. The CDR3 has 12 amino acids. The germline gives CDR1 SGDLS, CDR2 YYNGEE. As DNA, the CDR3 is TGTGCCAGCAGTACTAGCACCGGGGAGCTGTTTTTT. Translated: CASSTSTGELFF.

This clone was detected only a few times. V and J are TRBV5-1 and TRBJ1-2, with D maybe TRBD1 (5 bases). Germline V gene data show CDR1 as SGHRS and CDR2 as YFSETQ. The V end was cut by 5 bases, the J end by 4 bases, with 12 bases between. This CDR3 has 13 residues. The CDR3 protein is CASRQQEIYGYTF. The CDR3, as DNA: TGCGCCAGCAGACAACAGGAGATCTATGGCTACACCTTC.

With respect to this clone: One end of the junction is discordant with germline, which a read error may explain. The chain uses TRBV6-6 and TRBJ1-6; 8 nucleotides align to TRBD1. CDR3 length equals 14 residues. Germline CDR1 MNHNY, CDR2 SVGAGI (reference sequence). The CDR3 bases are TGTGCCAGCAGCCCGGGACAGGATAAATCACCCCTCCACTTT. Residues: CASSPGQDKSPLHF.

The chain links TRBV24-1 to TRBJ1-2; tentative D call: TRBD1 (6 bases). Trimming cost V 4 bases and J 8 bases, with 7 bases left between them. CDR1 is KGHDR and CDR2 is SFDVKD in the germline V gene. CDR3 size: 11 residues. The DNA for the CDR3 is TGTGCCACCAGTGACAGGGGCGGCTACACCTTC. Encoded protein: CATSDRGGYTF.

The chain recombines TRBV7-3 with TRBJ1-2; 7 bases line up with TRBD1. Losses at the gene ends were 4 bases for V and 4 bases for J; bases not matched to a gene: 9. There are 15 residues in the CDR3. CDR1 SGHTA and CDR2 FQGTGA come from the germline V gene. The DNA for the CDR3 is TGTGCCAGCAGCTCCACAGGGGCGCGGTCCTATGGCTACACCTTC. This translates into CASSSTGARSYGYTF. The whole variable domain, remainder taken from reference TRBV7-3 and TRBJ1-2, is GAGVSQTPSNKVTEKGKYVELRCDPISGHTALYWYRQSLGQGPEFLIYFQGTGAADDSGLPNDRFFAVRPEGSVSTLKIQRTERGDSAVYLCASSSTGARSYGYTFGSGTRLTVV.

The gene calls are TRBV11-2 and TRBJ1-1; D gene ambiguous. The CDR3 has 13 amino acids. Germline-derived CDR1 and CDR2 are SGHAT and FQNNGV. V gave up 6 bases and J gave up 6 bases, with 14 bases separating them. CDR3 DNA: TGTGCCAGCAGTACTATCCGGCTGGCTGAAGCTTTCTTT. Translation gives CASSTIRLAEAFF.

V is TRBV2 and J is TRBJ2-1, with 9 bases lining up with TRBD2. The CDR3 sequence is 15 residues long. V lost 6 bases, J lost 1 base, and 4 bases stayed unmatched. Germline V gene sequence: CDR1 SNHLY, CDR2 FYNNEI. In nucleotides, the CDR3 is TGTGCCAGCAGCAAGACTAGCGGATCCTACAATGAGCAGTTCTTC. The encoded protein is CASSKTSGSYNEQFF.

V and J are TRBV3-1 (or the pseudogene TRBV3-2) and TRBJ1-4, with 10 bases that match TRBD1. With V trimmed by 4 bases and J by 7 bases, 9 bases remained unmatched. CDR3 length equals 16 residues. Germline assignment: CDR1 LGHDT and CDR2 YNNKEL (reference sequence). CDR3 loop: CASSPSKGQGSEKLFF. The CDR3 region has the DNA TGTGCCAGCAGCCCATCAAAGGGACAGGGGAGTGAAAAACTGTTTTTT.

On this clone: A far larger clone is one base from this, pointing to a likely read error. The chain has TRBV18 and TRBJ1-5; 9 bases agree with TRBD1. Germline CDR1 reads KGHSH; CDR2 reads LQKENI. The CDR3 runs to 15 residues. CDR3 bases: TGTGCCAGGTCACCCGACAGGGGGGGGAATCAGCCCCAGCATTTT. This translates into CARSPDRGGNQPQHF.

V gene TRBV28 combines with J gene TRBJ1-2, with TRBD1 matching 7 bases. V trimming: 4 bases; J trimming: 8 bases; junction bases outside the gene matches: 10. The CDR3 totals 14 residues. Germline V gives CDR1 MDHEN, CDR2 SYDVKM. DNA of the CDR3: TGTGCCAGCAGTTCCCCCGAGGGGGCGCTGGGCTACACCTTC. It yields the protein CASSSPEGALGYTF.

The CDR3 nucleotides read TGTGCTAGTGGTTCCACCGGTCTAGCGGGGAGGAAGTTCTTC. It codes for CASGSTGLAGRKFF. This chain joins TRBV12-5 and TRBJ2-1, with 9 bases aligning to TRBD2. Per the germline V gene, CDR1 is LGHNT and CDR2 is FRNRAP. Germline trimming cut 4 bases from V and 14 bases from J; bases unmatched to any gene: 12. This CDR3 has 14 amino acids.

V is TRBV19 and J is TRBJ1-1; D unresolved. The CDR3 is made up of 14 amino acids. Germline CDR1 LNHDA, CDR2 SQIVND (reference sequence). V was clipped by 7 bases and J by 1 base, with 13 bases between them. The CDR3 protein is CASIGTETNTEAFF. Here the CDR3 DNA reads TGTGCCAGTATAGGAACAGAAACGAACACTGAAGCTTTCTTT.

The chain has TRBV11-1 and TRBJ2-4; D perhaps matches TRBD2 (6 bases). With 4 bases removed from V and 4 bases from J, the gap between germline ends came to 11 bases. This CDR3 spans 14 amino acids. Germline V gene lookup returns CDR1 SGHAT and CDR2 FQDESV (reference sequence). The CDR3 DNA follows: TGTGCCAGCAGCTCTCTGACTAGGAAAAACATTCAGTACTTC. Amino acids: CASSSLTRKNIQYF.

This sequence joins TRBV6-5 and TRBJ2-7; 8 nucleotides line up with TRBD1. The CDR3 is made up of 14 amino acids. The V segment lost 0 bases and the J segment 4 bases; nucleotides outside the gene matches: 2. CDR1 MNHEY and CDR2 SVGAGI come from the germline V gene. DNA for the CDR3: TGTGCCAGCAGTTACTCGAGGACAGGGTACGAGCAGTACTTC. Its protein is CASSYSRTGYEQYF.

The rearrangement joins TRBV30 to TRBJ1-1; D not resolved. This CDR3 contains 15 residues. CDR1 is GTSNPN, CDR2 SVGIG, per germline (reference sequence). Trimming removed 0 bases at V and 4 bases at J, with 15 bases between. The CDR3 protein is CAWSVRGNPGTEAFF. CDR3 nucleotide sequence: TGTGCCTGGAGTGTACGAGGGAACCCGGGCACTGAAGCTTTCTTT.

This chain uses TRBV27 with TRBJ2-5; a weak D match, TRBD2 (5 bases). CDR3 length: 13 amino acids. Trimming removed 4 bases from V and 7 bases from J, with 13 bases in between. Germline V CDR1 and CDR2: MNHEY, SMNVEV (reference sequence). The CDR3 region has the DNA TGTGCCAGCAGTTGGCTTAGCGTCGGGACCCAGTACTTC. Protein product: CASSWLSVGTQYF.

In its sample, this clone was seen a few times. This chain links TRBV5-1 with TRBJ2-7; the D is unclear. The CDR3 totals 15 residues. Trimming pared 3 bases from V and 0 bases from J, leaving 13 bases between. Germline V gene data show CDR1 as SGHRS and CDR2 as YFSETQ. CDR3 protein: CASSSDNHPSYEQYF. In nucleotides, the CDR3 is TGCGCCAGCAGCTCTGACAATCACCCCTCCTACGAGCAGTACTTC.

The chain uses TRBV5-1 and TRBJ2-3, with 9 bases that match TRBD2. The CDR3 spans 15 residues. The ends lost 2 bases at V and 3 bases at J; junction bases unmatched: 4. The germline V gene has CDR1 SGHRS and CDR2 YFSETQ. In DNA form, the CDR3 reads TGCGCCAGCAGCTTATTAGCGGGAGTGACAGATACGCAGTATTTT. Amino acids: CASSLLAGVTDTQYF.

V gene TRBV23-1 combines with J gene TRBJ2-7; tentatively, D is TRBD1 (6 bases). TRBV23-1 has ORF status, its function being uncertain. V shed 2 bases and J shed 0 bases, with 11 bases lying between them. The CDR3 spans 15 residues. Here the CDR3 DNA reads TGCGCCAGCAGTCAAGACAGGTCTTACTCCTACGAGCAGTACTTC. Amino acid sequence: CASSQDRSYSYEQYF.

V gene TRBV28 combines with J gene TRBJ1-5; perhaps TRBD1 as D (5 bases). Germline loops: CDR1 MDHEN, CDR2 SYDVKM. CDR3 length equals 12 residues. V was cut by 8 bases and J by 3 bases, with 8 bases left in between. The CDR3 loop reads CASGGVNQPQHF. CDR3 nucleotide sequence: TGTGCCAGCGGGGGGGTCAATCAGCCCCAGCATTTT.

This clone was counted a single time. The CDR3 nucleotides read TGTGCCAGTAGTTTCCTCGGGACAGGTAATCAGCCCCAGCATTTT. The encoded protein is CASSFLGTGNQPQHF. The V and J genes are TRBV19 and TRBJ1-5; 8 nucleotides align to TRBD1. V trimming: 5 bases; J trimming: 4 bases; junction bases outside the gene matches: 7. Germline CDR1 LNHDA, CDR2 SQIVND (reference sequence). The CDR3 spans 15 residues.

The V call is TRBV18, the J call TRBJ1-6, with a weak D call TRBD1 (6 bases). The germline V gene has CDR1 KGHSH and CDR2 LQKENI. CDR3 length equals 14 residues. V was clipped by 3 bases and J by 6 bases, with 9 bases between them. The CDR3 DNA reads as TGTGCCAGCTCACCTGACAGGATTAATTCACCCCTCCACTTT. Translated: CASSPDRINSPLHF.

The CDR3 sequence is CASSVADRASEKLFF. CDR3 nucleotide sequence: TGTGCCAGCAGCGTAGCAGACAGGGCTAGTGAAAAACTGTTTTTT. The genes are TRBV9 and TRBJ1-4; 7 bases are a match to TRBD1. Germline CDR1 SGDLS, CDR2 YYNGEE. The CDR3 contains 15 residues. Trimming at V came to 0 bases and at J to 7 bases, leaving 6 bases not matched to a gene. Filled out from reference TRBV9 and TRBJ1-4, the complete variable domain reads DSGVTQTPKHLITATGQRVTLRCSPRSGDLSVYWYQQSLDQGLQFLIQYYNGEERAKGNILERFSAQQFPDLHSELNLSSLELGDSALYFCASSVADRASEKLFFGSGTQLSVL.

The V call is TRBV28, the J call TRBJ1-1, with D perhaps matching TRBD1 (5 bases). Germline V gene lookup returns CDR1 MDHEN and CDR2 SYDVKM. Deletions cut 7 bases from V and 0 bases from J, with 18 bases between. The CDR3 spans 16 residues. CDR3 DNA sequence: TGTGCCAGCACCTCTGGAGGAGGGGCGTTGAACACTGAAGCTTTCTTT. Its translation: CASTSGGGALNTEAFF.